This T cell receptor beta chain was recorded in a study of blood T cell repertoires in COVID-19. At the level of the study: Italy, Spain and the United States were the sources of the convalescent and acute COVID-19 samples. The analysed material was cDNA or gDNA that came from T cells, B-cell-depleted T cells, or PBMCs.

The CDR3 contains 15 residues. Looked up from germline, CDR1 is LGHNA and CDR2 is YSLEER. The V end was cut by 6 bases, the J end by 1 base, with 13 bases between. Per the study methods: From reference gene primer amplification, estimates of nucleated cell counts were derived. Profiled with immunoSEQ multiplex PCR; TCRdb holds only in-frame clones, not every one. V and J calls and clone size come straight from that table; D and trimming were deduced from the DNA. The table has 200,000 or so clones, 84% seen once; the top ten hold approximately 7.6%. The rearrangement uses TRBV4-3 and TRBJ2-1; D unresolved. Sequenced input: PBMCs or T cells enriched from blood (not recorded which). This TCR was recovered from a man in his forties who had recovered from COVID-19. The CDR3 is CASSQSDGSYNEQFF. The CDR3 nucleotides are TGCGCCAGCAGTCAGAGCGACGGGTCCTACAATGAGCAGTTCTTC.